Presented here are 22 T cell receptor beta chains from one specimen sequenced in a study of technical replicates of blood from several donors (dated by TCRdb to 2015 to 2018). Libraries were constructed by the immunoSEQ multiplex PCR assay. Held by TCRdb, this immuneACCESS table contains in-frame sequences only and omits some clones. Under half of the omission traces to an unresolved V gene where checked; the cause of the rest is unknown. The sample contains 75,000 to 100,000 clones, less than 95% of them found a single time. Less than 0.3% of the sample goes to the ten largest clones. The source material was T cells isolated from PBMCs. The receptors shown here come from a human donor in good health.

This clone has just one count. The CDR3 spells CASSKGDRGYCGYTF. CDR3 in DNA: TGTGCCAGCAGCAAAGGAGACAGGGGATATTGTGGCTACACCTTC. The V and J genes are TRBV21-1 and TRBJ1-2; the DNA was not used to check the table's D call, TRBD1. TRBV21-1 is labeled a pseudogene. This CDR3 has 15 residues.

The chain's CDR3 is CASTSGSNEQFF. Written as DNA, the CDR3 is TGTGCCAGCACTAGCGGGTCCAATGAGCAGTTCTTC. The rearrangement links TRBV27 to TRBJ2-1, with 8 positions matching TRBD2. CDR3 length: 12 amino acids. Germline V gene lookup returns CDR1 MNHEY and CDR2 SMNVEV (reference sequence). J gave up 6 bases and V 7 bases, and 2 bases lay outside the gene matches.

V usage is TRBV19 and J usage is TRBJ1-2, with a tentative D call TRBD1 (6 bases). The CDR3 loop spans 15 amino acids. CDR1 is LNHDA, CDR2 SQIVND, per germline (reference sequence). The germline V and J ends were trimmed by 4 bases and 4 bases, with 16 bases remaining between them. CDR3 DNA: TGTGCCAGTAGTAGTAGACTACGGGACACCTATGGCTACACCTTC. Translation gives CASSSRLRDTYGYTF.

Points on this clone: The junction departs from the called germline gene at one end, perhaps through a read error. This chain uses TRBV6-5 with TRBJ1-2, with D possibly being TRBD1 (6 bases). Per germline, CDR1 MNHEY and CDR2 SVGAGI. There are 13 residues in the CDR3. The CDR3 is CASSYSGEYGYTF. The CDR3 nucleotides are TGTGCCAGCAGCTACTCAGGGGAATATGGCTACACCTTC.

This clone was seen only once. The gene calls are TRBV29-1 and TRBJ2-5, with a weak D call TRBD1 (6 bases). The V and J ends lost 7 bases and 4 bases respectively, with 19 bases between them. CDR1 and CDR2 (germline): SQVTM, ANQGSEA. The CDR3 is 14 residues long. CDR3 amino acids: CSAHHAGEGETQYF. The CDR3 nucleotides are TGCAGCGCACATCACGCAGGGGAAGGAGAGACCCAGTACTTC.

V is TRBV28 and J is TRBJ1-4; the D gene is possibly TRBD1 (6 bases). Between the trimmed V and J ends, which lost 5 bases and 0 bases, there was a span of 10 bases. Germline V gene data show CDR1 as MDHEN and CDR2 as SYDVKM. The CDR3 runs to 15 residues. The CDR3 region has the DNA TGTGCCAGCAGTCAACAGGGAACAACTAATGAAAAACTGTTTTTT. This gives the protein CASSQQGTTNEKLFF.

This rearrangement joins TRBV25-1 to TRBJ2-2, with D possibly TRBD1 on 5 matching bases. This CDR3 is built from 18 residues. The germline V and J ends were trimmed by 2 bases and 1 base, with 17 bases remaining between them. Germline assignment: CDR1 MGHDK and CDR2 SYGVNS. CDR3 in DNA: TGTGCCAGCAGTGAACTCGGAAGGGGCGGCATGAACACCGGGGAGCTGTTTTTT. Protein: CASSELGRGGMNTGELFF.

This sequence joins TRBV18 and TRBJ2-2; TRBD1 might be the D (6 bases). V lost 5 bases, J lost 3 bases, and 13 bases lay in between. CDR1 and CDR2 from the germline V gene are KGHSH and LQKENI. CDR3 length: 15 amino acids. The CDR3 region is CASSKQQGHTGELFF. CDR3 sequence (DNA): TGTGCCAGCTCAAAACAACAGGGTCACACCGGGGAGCTGTTTTTT.

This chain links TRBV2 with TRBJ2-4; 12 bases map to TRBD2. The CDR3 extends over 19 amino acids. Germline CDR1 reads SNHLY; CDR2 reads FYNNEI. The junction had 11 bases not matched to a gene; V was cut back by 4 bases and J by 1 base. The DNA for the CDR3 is TGTGCCAGCAGTGTCCCTAGCGGGAGGGCCGCAGTGGCCAAAAACATTCAGTACTTC. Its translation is CASSVPSGRAAVAKNIQYF.

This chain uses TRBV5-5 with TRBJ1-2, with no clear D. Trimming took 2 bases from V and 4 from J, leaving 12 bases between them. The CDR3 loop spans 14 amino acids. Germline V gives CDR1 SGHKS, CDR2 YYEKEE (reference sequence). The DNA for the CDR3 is TGTGCCAGCAGCTTTAATGGCCAGGCCTATGGCTACACCTTC. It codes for CASSFNGQAYGYTF.

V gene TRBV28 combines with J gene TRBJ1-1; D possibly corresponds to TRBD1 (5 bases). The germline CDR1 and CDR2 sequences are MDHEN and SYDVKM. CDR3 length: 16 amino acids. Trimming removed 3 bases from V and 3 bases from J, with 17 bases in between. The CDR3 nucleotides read TGTGCCAGCAGTTTCAACGGGGGGGGTTGGCACACTGAAGCTTTCTTT. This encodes CASSFNGGGWHTEAFF. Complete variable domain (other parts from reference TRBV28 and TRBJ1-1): DVKVTQSSRYLVKRTGEKVFLECVQDMDHENMFWYRQDPGLGLRLIYFSYDVKMKEKGDIPEGYSVSREKKERFSLILESASTNQTSMYLCASSFNGGGWHTEAFFGQGTRLTVV.

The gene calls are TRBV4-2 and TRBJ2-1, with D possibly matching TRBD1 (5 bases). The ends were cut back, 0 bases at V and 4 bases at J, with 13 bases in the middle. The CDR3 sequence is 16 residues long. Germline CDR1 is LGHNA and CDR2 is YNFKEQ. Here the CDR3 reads CASSQDPRVEYNEQFF. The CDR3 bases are TGTGCCAGCAGCCAAGATCCCAGGGTCGAGTACAATGAGCAGTTCTTC.

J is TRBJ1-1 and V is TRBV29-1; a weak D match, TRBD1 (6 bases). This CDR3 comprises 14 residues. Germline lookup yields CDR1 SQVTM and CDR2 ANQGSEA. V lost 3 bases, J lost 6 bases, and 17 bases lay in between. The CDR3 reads CSVDEPRKGAEAFF. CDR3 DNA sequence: TGCAGCGTTGATGAGCCGCGAAAGGGGGCTGAAGCTTTCTTT.

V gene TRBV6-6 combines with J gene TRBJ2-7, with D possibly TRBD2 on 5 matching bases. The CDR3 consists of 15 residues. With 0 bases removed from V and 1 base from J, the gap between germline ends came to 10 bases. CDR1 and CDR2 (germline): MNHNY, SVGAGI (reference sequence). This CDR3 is CASSYSNRGSYEQYF. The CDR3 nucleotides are TGTGCCAGCAGTTACTCGAATCGGGGATCCTACGAGCAGTACTTC.

The CDR3 loop is CSVEDQTGGAYEQYF. The CDR3 coding sequence is TGCAGCGTTGAAGATCAGACAGGGGGCGCCTACGAGCAGTACTTC. The chain uses TRBV29-1 and TRBJ2-7; 10 bases match TRBD1. The CDR3 contains 15 residues. Germline-derived CDR1 and CDR2 are SQVTM and ANQGSEA. Trimming at V came to 0 bases and at J to 2 bases, leaving 4 bases not matched to a gene.

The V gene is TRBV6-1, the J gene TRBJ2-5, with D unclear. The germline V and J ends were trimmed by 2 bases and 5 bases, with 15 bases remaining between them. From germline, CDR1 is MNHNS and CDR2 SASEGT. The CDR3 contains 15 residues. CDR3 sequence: CASSEYLGTSETQYF. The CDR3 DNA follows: TGTGCCAGCAGTGAATACTTGGGCACCTCGGAGACCCAGTACTTC.

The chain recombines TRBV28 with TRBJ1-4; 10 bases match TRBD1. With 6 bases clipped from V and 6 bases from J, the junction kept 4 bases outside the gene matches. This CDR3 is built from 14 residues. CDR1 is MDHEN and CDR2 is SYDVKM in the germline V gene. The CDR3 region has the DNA TGTGCCAGCAGAAAGGACAGGGGGTATGAAAAACTGTTTTTT. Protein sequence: CASRKDRGYEKLFF.

As DNA, the CDR3 is TGTGCCATCAGGAGCAGGGACTACGAGCAGTACTTC. Translating gives CAIRSRDYEQYF. The chain joins TRBV10-3 to TRBJ2-7, with D possibly being TRBD1 (5 bases). CDR1 and CDR2 from the germline V gene are ENHRY and SYGVKD. The V gene lost 6 bases and the J gene lost 3 bases, with 9 bases spanning the gap. CDR3 size: 12 residues.

The CDR3 here is CASSLDVTGFEKLFF. In DNA, the CDR3 is TGTGCCAGCAGCTTGGACGTGACAGGGTTCGAAAAACTGTTTTTT. V and J are TRBV5-4 and TRBJ1-4; 7 bases agree with TRBD1. The CDR3 length is 15 residues. The V gene's germline CDR1 is SGHNT and CDR2 YYREEE (reference sequence). Trimming took 0 bases from V and 8 from J; bases not matched to a gene: 7.

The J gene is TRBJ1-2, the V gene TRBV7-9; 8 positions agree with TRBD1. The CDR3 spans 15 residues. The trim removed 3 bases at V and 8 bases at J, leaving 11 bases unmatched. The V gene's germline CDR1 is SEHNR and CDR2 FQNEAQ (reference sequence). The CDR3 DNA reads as TGTGCCAGCAGCTTGGAACTAGGACAGGGCAAAGGCTACACCTTC. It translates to CASSLELGQGKGYTF.

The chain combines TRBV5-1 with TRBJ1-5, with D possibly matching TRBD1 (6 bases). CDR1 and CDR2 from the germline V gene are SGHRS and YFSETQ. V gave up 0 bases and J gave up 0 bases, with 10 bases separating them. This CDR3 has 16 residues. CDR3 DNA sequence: TGCGCCAGCAGCTTGGATGGACAGAATAGCAATCAGCCCCAGCATTTT. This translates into CASSLDGQNSNQPQHF.

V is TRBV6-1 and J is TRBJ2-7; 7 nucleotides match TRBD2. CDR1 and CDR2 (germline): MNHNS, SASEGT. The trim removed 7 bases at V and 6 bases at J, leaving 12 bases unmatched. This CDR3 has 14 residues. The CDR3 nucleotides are TGTGCCAGCAATCCGTCGGGGGGTTCTTCCGAGCAGTACTTC. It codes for CASNPSGGSSEQYF.